This T cell receptor beta chain was identified during a study of cytomegalovirus exposure and HLA in healthy donors. Worth noting for this clone: As yet, its antigen is unknown.

Broader study findings: A later analysis found first-cohort TCR clusters tended to co-occur in the 100 to 150 validation repertoires.

V dropped 11 bases and J dropped 1 base, with 18 bases sitting between them. CDR1 and CDR2 from the germline V gene are KGHSH and LQKENI. The CDR3 has 15 amino acids. Here immunoSEQ multiplex PCR was the method, and the copy in TCRdb shows in-frame clones only, minus some. The sample lists about 74,000 clones; around 94% were seen once. This rearrangement joins TRBV18 to TRBJ2-1, with D tentatively TRBD2 (6 bases). The receptor's source is a young man in good health and CMV-seropositive. Material for sequencing was PBMCs. The CDR3 coding sequence is TGTGCCGCTGGGGCTTCCGGGAGATCCTACAATGAGCAGTTCTTC. It encodes CAAGASGRSYNEQFF. Combining the CDR3 with reference TRBV18 and TRBJ2-1 gives the whole variable domain NAGVMQNPRHLVRRRGQEARLRCSPMKGHSHVYWYRQLPEEGLKFMVYLQKENIIDESGMPKERFSAEFPKEGPSILRIQQVVRGDSAAYFCAAGASGRSYNEQFFGPGTRLTVL.